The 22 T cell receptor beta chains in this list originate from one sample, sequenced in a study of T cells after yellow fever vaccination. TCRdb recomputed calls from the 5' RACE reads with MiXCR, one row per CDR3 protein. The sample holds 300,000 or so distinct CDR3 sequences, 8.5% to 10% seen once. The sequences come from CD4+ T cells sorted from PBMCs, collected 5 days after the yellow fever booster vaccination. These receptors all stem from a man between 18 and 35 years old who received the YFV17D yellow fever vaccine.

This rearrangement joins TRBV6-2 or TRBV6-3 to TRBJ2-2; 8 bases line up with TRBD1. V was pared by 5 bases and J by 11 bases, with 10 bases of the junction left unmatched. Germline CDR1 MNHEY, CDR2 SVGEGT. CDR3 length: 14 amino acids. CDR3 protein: CASSEHRGEVELFF. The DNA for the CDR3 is TGTGCCAGCAGTGAACACAGGGGGGAGGTCGAGCTGTTTTTT.

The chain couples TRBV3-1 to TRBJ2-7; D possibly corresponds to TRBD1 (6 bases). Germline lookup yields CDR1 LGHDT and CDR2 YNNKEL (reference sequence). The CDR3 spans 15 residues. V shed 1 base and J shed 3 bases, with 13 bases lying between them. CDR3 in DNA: TGTGCCAGCAGCCAAGCGACAGGCCGGGTCTACGAGCAGTACTTC. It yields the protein CASSQATGRVYEQYF.

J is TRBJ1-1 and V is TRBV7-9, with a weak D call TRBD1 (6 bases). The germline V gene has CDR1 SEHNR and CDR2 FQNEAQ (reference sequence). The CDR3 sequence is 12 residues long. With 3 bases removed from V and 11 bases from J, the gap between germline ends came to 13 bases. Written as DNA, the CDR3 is TGTGCCAGCAGCTTGGACACAGGGTTTGCTTTCTTT. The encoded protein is CASSLDTGFAFF.

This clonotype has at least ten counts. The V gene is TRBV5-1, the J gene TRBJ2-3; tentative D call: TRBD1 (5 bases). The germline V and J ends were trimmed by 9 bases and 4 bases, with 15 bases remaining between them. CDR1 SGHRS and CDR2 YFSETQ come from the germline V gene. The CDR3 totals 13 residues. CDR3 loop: CATSAGWADTQYF. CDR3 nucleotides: TGCGCCACTTCGGCAGGGTGGGCAGATACGCAGTATTTT.

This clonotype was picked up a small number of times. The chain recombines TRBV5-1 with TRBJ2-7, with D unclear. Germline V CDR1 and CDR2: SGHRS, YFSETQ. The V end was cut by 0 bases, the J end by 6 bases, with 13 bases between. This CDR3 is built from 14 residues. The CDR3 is CASSLAGDGFEQYF. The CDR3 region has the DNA TGCGCCAGCAGCTTGGCGGGTGACGGTTTCGAGCAGTACTTC.

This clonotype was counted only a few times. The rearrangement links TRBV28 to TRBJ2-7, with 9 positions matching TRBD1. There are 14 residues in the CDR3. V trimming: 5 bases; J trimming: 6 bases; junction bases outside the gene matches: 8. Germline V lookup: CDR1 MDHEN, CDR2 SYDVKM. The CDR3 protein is CASSPTGGRREQYV. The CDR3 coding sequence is TGTGCCAGCAGTCCAACAGGGGGCCGGCGCGAGCAGTACGTC.

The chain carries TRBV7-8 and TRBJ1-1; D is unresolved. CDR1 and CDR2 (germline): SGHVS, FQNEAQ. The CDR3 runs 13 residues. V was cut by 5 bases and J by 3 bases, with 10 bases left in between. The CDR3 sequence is CASSRTRDTEAFF. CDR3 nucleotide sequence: TGTGCCAGCAGCCGCACGAGGGACACTGAAGCTTTCTTT.

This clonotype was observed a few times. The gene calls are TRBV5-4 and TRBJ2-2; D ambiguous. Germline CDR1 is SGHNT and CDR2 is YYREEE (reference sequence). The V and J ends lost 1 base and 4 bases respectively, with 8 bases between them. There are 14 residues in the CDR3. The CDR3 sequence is CASSLSVSTGELFF. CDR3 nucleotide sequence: TGTGCCAGCAGCTTGTCGGTCTCCACCGGGGAGCTGTTTTTT.

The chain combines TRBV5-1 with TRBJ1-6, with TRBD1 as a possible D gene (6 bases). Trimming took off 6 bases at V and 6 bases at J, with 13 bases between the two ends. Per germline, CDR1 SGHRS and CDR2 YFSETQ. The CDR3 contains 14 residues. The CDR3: CASTDRTSNSPLHF. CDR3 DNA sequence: TGCGCCAGCACTGACAGGACCTCTAATTCACCCCTCCACTTT.

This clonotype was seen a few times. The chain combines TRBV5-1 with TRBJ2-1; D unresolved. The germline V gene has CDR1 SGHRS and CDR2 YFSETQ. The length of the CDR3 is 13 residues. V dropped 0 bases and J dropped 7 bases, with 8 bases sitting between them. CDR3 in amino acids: CASSLGWQNEQFF. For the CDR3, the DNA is TGCGCCAGCAGCTTGGGGTGGCAGAATGAGCAGTTCTTC. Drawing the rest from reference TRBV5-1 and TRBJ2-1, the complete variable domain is KAGVTQTPRYLIKTRGQQVTLSCSPISGHRSVSWYQQTPGQGLQFLFEYFSETQRNKGNFPGRFSGRQFSNSRSEMNVSTLELGDSALYLCASSLGWQNEQFFGPGTRLTVL.

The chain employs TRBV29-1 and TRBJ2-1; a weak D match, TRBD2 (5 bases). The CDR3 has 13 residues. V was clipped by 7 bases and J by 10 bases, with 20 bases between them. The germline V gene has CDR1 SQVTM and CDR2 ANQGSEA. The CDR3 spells CSAHISRGGEQFF. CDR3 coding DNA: TGCAGCGCCCACATTAGCCGAGGAGGAGAGCAGTTCTTC.

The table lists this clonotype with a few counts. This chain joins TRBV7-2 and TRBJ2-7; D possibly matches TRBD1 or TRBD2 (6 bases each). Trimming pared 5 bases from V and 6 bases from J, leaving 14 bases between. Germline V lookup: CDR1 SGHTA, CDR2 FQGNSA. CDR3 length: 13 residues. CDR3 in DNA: TGTGCCAGCAGCCTAAGGGGGGTCCGCGAGCAGTACTTC. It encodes CASSLRGVREQYF.

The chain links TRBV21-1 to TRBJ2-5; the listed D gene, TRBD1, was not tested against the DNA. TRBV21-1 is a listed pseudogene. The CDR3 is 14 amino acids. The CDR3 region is CATPRPPRLETQYF. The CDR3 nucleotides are TGTGCCACCCCCCGACCCCCTCGTCTCGAGACCCAGTACTTC.

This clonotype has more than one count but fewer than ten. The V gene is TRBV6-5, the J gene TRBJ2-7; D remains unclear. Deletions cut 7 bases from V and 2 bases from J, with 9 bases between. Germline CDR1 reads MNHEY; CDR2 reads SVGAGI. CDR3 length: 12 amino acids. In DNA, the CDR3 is TGTGCCAGCAAACCGATGCCCTACGAGCAGTACGTC. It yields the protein CASKPMPYEQYV.

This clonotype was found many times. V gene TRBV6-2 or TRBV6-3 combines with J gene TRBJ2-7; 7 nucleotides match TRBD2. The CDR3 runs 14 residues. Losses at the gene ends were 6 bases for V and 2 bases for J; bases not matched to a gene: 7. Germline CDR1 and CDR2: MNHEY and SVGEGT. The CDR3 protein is CASSLAGSAYEQYF. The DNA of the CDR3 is TGTGCCAGCAGCTTAGCGGGTTCCGCCTACGAGCAGTACTTC.

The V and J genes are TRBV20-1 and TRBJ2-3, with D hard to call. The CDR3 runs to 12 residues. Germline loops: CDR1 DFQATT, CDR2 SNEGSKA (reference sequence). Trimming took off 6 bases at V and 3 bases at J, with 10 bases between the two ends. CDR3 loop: CSAPARTDTQYF. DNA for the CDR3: TGCAGTGCCCCGGCGAGGACAGATACGCAGTATTTT.

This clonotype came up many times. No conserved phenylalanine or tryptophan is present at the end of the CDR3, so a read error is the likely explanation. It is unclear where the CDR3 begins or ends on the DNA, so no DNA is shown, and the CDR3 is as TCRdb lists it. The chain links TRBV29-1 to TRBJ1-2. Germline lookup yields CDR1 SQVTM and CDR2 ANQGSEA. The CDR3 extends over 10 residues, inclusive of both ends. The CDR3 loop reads CSVDSRDFLS.

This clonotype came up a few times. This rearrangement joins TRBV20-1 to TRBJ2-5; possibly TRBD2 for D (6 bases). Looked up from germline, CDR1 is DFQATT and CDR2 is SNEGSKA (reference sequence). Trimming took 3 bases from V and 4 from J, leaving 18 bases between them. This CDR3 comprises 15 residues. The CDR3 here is CSARDATSWLETQYF. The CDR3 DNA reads TGCAGTGCTAGGGACGCAACTAGCTGGTTAGAGACCCAGTACTTC.

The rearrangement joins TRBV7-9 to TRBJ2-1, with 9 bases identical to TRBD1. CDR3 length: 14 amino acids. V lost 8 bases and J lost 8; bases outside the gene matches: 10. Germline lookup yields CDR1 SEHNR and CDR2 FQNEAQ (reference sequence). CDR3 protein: CASFTQGAFYEQFF. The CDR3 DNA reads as TGTGCCAGCTTCACACAGGGGGCGTTTTATGAGCAGTTCTTC.

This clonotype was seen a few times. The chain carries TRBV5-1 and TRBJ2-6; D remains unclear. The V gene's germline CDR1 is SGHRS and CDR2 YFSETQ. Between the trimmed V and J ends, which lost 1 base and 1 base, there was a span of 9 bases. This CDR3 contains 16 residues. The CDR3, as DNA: TGCGCCAGCAGCTTGTTCCAGGCATCTGGGGCCAACGTCCTGACTTTC. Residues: CASSLFQASGANVLTF.

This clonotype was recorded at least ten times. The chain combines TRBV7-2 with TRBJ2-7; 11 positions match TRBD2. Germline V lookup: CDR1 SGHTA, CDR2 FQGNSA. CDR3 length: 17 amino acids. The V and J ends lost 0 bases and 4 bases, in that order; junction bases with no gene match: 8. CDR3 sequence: CASSLAYGSGGEYEQYF. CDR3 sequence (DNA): TGTGCCAGCAGCTTAGCGTACGGTAGCGGGGGGGAGTACGAGCAGTACTTC.

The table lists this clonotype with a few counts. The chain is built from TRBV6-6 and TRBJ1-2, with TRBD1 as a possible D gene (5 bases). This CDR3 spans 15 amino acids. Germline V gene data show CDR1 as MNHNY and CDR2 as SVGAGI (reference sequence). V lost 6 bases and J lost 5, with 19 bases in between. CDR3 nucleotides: TGTGCCAGCAGGGGCCAGGAGGGGCCAATTTATGGCTACACCTTC. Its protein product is CASRGQEGPIYGYTF.